This TCR beta chain was sequenced in a study of T cell repertoires in cytomegalovirus infection. Study-wide background: Indicated by public TCR beta signatures were CMV infection and matching HLA type.

Study observations and caveats: Summed frequency of shared TCR beta families picked out CMV carriers who also had the relevant HLA.

This clonotype appeared a few times. Its antigen is currently unknown. CDR3 length: 16 amino acids. CDR1 is MNHNY, CDR2 SVGAGI, per germline (reference sequence). V dropped 0 bases and J dropped 5; count of bases not matched to a gene: 8. Each CDR3 protein gets one entry after TCRdb re-called the reads with MiXCR. The data contain about a million distinct CDR3 sequences, approximately 31% of them seen just once; the ten biggest clones take up around an eighth. V and J are TRBV6-6 and TRBJ2-7, with 9 bases matching TRBD1. The material was cultured CD8+ T cells from PBMCs, obtained from culture after CMV antigen stimulation. The receptor was isolated from a human donor in good health (CMV status not recorded). Some clones in this sample may be carry-over from other donors' samples. The CDR3 region is CASSYSGGTGLHEQYF. DNA of the CDR3: TGTGCCAGCAGTTACTCTGGTGGGACAGGGCTCCACGAGCAGTACTTC.